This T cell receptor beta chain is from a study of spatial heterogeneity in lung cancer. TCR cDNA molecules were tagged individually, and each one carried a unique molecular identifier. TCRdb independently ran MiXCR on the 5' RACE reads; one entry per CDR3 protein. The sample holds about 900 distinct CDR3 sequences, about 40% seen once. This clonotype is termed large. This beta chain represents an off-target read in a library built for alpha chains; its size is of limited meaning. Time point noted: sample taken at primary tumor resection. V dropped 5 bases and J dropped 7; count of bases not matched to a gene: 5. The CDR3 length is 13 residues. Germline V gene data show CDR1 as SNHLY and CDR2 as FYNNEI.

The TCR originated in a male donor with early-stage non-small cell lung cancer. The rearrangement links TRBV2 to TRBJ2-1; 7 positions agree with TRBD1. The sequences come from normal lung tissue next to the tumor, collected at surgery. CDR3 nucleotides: TGTGCCAGCAGTCGGGACAGATCAAATGAGCAGTTCTTC. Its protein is CASSRDRSNEQFF.